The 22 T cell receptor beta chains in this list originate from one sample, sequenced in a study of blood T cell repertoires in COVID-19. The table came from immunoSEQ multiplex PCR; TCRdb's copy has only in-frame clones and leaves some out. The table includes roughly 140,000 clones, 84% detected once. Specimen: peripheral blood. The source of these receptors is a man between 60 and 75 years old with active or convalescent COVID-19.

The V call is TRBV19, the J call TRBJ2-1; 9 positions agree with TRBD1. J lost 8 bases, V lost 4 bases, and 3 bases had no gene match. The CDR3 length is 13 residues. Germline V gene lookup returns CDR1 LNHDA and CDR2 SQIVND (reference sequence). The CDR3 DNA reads TGTGCCAGTAGTAGGACAGGGGATTATGAGCAGTTCTTC. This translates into CASSRTGDYEQFF.

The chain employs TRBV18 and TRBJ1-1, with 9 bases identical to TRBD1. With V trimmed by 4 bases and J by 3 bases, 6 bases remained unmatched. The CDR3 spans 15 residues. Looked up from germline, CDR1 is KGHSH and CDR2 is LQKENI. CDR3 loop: CASSRGTGSDTEAFF. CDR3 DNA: TGTGCCAGCTCACGAGGGACAGGGTCTGACACTGAAGCTTTCTTT.

CDR3 sequence reads: CASSAESSYEQYV. DNA for the CDR3: TGTGCCAGCAGTGCCGAGAGCTCCTACGAGCAGTACGTC. The rearrangement joins TRBV6-2 or TRBV6-3 to TRBJ2-7; D is unresolved. CDR1 MNHEY and CDR2 SVGEGT come from the germline V gene. The V end lost 5 bases, the J end lost 0 bases, and 8 bases lay between the germline ends. The CDR3 has 13 amino acids.

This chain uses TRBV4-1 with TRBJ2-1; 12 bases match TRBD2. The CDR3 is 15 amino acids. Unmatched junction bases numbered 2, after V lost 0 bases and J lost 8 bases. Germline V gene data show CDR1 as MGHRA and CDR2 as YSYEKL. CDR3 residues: CASSQETSGSYEQFF. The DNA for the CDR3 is TGCGCCAGCAGCCAAGAGACTAGCGGGAGTTATGAGCAGTTCTTC.

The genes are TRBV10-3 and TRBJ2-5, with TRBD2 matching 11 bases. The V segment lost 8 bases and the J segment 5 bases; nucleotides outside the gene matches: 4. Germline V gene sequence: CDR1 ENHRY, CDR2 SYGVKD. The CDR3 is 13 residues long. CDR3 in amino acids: CAIGGTSGETQYF. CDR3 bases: TGTGCCATCGGGGGGACTAGCGGCGAGACCCAGTACTTC.

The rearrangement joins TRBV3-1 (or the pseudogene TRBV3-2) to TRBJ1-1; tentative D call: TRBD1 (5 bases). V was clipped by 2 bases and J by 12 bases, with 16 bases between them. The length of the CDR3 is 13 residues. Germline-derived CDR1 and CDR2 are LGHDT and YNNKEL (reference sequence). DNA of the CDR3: TGTGCCAGCAGCCAACGAGGCAGGGCCGAAACTTTCTTT. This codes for CASSQRGRAETFF.

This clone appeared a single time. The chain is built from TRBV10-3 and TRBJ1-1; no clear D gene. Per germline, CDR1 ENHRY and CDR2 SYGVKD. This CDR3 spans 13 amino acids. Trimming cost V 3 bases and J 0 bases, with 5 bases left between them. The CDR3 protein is CAISELVNTEAFF. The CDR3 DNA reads TGTGCCATCAGTGAACTAGTGAACACTGAAGCTTTCTTT.

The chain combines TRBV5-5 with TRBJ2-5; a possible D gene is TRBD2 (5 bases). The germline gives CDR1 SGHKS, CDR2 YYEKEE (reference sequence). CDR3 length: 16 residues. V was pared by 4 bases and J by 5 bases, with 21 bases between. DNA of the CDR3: TGTGCCAGCAGCCCTATTCAGAGTAGCCGCGGGGAGACCCAGTACTTC. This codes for CASSPIQSSRGETQYF.

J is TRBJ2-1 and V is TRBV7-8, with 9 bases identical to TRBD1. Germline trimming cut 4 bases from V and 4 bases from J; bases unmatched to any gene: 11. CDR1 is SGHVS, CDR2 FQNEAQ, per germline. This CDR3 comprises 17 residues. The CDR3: CASSSLNRDRAYNEQFF. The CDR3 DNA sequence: TGTGCCAGCAGCTCCCTGAACCGGGACAGGGCGTACAATGAGCAGTTCTTC.

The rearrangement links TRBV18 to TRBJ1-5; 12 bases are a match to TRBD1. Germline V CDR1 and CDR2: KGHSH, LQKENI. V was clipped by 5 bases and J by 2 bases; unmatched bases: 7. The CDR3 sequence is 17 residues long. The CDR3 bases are TGTGCCAGCTCAATTGGGACAGGGGGCGTTGGCAATCAGCCCCAGCATTTT. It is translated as CASSIGTGGVGNQPQHF.

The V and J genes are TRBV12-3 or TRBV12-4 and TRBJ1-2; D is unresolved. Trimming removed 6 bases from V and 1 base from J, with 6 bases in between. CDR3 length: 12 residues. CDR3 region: CASRSLNYGYTF. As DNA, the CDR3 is TGTGCCAGCAGAAGCCTTAACTATGGCTACACCTTC.

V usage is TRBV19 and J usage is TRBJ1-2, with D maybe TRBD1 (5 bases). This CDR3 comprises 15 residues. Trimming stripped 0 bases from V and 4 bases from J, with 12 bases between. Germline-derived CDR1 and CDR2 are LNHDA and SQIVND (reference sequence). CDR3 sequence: CASSIDPGFVYGYTF. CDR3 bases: TGTGCCAGTAGTATAGATCCAGGGTTTGTCTATGGCTACACCTTC.

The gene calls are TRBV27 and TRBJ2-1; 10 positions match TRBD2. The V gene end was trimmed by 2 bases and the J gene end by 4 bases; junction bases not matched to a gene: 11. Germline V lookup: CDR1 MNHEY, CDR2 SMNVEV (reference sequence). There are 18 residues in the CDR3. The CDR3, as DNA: TGTGCCAGCAGTTTAGCTAGCGGGAGACCAACAAGGTACAATGAGCAGTTCTTC. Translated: CASSLASGRPTRYNEQFF.

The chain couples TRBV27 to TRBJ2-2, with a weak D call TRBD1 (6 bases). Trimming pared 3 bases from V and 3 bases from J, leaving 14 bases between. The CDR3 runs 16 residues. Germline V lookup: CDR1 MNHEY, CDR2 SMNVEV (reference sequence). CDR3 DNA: TGTGCCAGCAGTTTCATCGTACAGGGTCACACCGGGGAGCTGTTTTTT. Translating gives CASSFIVQGHTGELFF.

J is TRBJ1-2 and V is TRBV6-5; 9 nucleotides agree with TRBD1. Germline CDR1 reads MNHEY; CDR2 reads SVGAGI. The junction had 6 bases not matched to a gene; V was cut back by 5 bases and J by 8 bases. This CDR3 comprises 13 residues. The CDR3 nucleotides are TGTGCCAGCAGTACCGGGACAGGGAGAGGCTACACCTTC. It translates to CASSTGTGRGYTF.

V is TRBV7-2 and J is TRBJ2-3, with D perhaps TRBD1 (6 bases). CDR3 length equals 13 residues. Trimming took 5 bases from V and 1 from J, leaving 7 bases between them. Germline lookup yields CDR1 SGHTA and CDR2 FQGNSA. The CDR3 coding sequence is TGTGCCAGCAGCCCAGGGGGCACAGATACGCAGTATTTT. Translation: CASSPGGTDTQYF.

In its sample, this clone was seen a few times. The CDR3, as DNA: TGTGCCAGCGAGGGGGCTCGAACAGATACGCAGTATTTT. Encoded protein: CASEGARTDTQYF. V gene TRBV3-1 (or the pseudogene TRBV3-2) combines with J gene TRBJ2-3; TRBD1 aligns across 7 bases. Trimming took 8 bases from V and 3 from J; bases not matched to a gene: 5. Germline V gene sequence: CDR1 LGHDT, CDR2 YNNKEL (reference sequence). The CDR3 loop spans 13 amino acids.

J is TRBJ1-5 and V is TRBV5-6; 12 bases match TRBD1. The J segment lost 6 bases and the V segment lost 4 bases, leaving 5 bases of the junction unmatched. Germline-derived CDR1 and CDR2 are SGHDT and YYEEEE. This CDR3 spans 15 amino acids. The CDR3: CASSQGQGAGQPQHF. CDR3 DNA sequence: TGTGCCAGCAGCCAGGGACAGGGGGCTGGTCAGCCCCAGCATTTT.

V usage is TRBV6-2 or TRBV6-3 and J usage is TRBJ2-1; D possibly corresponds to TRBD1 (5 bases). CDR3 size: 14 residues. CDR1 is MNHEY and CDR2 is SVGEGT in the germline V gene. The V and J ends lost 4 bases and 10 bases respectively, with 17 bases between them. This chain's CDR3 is CASSSQAWAREQFF. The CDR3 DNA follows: TGTGCCAGCAGTTCACAGGCCTGGGCACGGGAGCAGTTCTTC.

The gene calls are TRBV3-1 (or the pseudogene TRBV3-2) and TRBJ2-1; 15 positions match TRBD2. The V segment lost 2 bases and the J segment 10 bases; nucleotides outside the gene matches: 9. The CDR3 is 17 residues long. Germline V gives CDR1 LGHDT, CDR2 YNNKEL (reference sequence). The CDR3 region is CASSQPGLAGGFDEQFF. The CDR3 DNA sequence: TGTGCCAGCAGCCAACCGGGACTAGCGGGGGGATTCGACGAGCAGTTCTTC.

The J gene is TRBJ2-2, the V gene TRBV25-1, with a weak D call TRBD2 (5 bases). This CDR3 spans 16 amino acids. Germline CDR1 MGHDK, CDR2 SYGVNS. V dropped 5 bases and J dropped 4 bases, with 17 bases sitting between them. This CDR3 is CASSILEDSFTGELFF. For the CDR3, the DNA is TGTGCCAGCAGTATCCTTGAGGACTCTTTCACCGGGGAGCTGTTTTTT.

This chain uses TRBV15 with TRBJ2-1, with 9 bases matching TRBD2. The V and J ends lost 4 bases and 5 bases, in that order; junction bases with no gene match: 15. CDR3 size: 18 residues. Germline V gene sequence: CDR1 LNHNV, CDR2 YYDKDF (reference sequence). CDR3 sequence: CATSTTLEGLAGHNEQFF. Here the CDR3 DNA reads TGTGCCACCAGCACCACCCTCGAGGGTCTAGCGGGACACAATGAGCAGTTCTTC. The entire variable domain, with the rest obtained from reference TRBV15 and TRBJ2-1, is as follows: DAMVIQNPRYQVTQFGKPVTLSCSQTLNHNVMYWYQQKSSQAPKLLFHYYDKDFNNEADTPDNFQSRRPNTSFCFLDIRSPGLGDTAMYLCATSTTLEGLAGHNEQFFGPGTRLTVL.